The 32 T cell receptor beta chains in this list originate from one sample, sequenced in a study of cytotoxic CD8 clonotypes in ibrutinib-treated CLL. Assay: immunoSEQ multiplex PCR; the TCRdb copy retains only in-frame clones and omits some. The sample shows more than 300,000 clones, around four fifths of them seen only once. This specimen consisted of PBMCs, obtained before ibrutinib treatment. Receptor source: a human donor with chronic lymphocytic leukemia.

The CDR3, as DNA: TGTGCCAGCAGCTTATATGCAGACGCCTCCTACGAGCAGTACTTC. It yields the protein CASSLYADASYEQYF. The chain joins TRBV7-2 to TRBJ2-7; no clear D. CDR1 SGHTA and CDR2 FQGNSA come from the germline V gene. The CDR3 extends over 15 amino acids. With 2 bases removed from V and 0 bases from J, the gap between germline ends came to 11 bases.

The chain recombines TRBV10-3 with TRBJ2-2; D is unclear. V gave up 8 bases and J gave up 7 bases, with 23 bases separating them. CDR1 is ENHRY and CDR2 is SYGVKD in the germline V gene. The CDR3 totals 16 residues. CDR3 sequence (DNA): TGTGCCATCCCCTTCTTACGGGTAGGTATGAACGGGGAGCTGTTTTTT. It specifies CAIPFLRVGMNGELFF.

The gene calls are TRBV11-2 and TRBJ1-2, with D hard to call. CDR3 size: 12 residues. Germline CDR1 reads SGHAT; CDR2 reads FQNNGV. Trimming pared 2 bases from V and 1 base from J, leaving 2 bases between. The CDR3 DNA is TGTGCCAGCAGCTTAAGTAACTATGGCTACACCTTC. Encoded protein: CASSLSNYGYTF.

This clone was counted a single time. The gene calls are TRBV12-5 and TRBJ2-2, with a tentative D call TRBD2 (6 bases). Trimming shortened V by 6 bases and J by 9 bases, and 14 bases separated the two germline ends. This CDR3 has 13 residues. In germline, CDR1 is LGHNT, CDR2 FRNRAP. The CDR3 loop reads CASGSAGGRELFF. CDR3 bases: TGTGCTAGTGGATCAGCGGGTGGCAGGGAGCTGTTTTTT.

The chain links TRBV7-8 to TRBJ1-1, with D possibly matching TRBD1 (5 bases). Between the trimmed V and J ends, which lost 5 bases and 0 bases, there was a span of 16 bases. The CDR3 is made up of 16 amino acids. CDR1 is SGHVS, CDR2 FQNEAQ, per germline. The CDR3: CASSPYAGLMNTEAFF. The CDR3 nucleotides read TGTGCCAGCAGCCCCTATGCGGGGCTGATGAACACTGAAGCTTTCTTT.

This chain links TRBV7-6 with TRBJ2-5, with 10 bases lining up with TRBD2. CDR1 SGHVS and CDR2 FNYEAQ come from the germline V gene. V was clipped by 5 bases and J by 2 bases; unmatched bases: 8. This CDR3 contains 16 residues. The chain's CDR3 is CASSKARTSGQETQYF. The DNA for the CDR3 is TGTGCCAGCAGCAAAGCGCGGACTAGCGGACAAGAGACCCAGTACTTC. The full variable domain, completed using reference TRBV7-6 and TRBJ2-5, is GAGVSQSPRYKVTKRGQDVALRCDPISGHVSLYWYRQALGQGPEFLTYFNYEAQQDKSGLPNDRFSAERPEGSISTLTIQRTEQRDSAMYRCASSKARTSGQETQYFGPGTRLLVL.

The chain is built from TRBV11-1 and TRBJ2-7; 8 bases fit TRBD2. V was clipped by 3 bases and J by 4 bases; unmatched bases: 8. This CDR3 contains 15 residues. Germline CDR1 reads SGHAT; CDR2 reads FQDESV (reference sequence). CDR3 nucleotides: TGTGCCAGCAGCTTTCGGACTAGCTCCCTTTACGAGCAGTACTTC. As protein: CASSFRTSSLYEQYF.

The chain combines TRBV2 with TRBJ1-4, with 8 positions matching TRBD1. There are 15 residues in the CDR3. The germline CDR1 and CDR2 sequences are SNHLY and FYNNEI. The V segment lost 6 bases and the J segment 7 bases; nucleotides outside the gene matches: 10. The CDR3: CASSQEQGDGEKLFF. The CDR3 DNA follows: TGTGCCAGCAGCCAGGAACAGGGGGATGGTGAAAAACTGTTTTTT.

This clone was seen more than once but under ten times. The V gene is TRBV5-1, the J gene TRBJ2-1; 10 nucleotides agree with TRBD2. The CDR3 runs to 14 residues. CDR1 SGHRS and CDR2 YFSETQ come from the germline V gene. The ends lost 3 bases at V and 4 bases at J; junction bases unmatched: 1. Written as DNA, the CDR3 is TGCGCCAGCAGCTCAGCGGGAGGGTACAATGAGCAGTTCTTC. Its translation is CASSSAGGYNEQFF.

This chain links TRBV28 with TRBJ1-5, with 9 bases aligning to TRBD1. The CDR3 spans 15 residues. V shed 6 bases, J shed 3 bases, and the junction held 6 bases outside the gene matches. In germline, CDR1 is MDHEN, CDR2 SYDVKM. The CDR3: CASRKTGGPNQPQHF. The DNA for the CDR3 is TGTGCCAGCAGGAAGACAGGGGGTCCCAATCAGCCCCAGCATTTT. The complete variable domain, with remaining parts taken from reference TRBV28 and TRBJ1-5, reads DVKVTQSSRYLVKRTGEKVFLECVQDMDHENMFWYRQDPGLGLRLIYFSYDVKMKEKGDIPEGYSVSREKKERFSLILESASTNQTSMYLCASRKTGGPNQPQHFGDGTRLSIL.

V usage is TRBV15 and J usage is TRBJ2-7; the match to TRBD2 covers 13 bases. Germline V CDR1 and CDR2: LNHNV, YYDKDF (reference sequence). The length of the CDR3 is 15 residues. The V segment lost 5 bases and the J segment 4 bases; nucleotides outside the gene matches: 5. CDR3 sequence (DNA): TGTGCCACCAGCGGACTAGCGGGAGCCTTTTACGAGCAGTACTTC. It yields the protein CATSGLAGAFYEQYF.

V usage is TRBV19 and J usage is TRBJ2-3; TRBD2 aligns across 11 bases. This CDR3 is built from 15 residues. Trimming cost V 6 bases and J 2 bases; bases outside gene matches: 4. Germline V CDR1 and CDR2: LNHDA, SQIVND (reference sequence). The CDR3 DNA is TGTGCCAGTAGAACTAGCGGGAGCCACACAGATACGCAGTATTTT. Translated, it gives CASRTSGSHTDTQYF.

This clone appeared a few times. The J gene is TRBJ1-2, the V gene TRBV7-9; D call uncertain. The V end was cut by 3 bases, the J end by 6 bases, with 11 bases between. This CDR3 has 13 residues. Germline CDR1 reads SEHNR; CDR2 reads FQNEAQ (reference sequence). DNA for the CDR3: TGTGCCAGCAGCTTCCTTTCGAGAGATGGCTACACCTTC. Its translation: CASSFLSRDGYTF.

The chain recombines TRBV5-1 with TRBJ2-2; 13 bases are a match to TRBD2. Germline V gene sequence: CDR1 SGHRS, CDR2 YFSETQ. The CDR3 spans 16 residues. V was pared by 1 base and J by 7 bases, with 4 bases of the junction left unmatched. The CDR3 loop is CASSLYGLAGVGELFF. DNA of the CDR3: TGCGCCAGCAGCTTGTACGGACTAGCGGGAGTCGGGGAGCTGTTTTTT.

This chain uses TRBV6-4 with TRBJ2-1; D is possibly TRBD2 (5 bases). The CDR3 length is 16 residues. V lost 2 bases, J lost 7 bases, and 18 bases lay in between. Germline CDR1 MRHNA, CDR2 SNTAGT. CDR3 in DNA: TGTGCCAGCAGTGACCCGGCTAGCTTCTCCCTGAATGAGCAGTTCTTC. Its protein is CASSDPASFSLNEQFF.

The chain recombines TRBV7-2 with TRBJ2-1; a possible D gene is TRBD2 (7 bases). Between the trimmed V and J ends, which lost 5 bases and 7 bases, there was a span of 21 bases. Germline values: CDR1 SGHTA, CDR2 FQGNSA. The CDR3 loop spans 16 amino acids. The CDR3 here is CASSPGGGAGLNEQFF. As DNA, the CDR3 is TGTGCCAGCAGCCCTGGAGGGGGGGCGGGTTTGAATGAGCAGTTCTTC.

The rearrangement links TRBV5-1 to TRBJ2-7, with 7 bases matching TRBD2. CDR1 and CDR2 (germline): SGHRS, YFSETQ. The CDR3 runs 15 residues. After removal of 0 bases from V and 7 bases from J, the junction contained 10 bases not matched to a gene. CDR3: CASSLGTAGPLEQYF. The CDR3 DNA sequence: TGCGCCAGCAGCTTGGGTACAGCGGGGCCTTTGGAGCAGTACTTC.

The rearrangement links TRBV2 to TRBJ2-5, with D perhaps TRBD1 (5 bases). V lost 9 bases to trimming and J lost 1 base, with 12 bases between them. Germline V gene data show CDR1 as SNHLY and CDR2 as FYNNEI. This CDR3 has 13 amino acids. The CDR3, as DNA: TGTGCCAGACAGAGAGACAGCCAAGAGACCCAGTACTTC. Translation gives CARQRDSQETQYF.

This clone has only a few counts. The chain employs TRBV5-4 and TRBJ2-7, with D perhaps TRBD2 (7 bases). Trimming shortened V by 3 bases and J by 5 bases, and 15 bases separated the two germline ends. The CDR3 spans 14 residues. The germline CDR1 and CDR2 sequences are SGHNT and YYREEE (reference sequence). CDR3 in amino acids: CASSWGAGVNEQYF. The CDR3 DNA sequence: TGTGCCAGCAGCTGGGGGGCGGGAGTTAACGAGCAGTACTTC.

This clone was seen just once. CDR3 DNA sequence: TGTGCCAGCAGCTTGTATCGTCCTTATAGCAATCAGCCCCAGCATTTT. It is translated as CASSLYRPYSNQPQHF. V gene TRBV5-6 combines with J gene TRBJ1-5; no definite D call. The V gene's germline CDR1 is SGHDT and CDR2 YYEEEE. With 1 base removed from V and 0 bases from J, the gap between germline ends came to 11 bases. The CDR3 length is 16 residues.

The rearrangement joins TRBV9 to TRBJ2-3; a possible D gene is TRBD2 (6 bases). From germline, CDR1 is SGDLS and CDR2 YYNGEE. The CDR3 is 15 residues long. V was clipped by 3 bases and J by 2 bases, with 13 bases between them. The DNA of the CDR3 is TGTGCCAGCAGCGCACACCTAGCGCACACAGATACGCAGTATTTT. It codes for CASSAHLAHTDTQYF.

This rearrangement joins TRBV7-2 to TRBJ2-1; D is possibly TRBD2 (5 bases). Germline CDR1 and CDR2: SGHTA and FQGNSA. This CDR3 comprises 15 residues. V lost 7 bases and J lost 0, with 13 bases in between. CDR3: CASIKAVSSYNEQFF. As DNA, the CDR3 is TGTGCCAGCATCAAAGCGGTAAGCTCCTACAATGAGCAGTTCTTC.

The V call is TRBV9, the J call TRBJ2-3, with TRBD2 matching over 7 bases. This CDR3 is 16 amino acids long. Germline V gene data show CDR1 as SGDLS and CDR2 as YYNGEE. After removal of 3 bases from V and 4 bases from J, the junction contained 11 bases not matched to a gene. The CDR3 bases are TGTGCCAGCAGCGGGCGGGGGAACCTCCCCTCAGATACGCAGTATTTT. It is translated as CASSGRGNLPSDTQYF. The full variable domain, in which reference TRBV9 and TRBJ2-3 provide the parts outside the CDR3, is DSGVTQTPKHLITATGQRVTLRCSPRSGDLSVYWYQQSLDQGLQFLIQYYNGEERAKGNILERFSAQQFPDLHSELNLSSLELGDSALYFCASSGRGNLPSDTQYFGPGTRLTVL.

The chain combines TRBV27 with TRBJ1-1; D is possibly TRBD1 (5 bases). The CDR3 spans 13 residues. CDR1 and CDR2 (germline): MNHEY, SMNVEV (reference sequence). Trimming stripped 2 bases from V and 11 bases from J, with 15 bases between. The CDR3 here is CASSLMEGSGAFF. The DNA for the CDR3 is TGTGCCAGCAGTTTAATGGAGGGGAGTGGGGCTTTCTTT.

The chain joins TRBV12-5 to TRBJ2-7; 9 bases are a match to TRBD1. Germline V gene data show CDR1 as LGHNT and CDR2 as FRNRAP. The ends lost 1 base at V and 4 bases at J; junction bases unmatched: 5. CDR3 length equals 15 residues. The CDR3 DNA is TGTGCTAGTGGTTTGGGCACAGGGGGCTCGTACGAGCAGTACTTC. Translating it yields CASGLGTGGSYEQYF.

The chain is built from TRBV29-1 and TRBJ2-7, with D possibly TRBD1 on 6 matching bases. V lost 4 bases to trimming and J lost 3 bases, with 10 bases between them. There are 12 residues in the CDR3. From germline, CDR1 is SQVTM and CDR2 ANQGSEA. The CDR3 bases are TGCAGCGTTGGGGTGGACAGCTACGAGCAGTACTTC. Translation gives CSVGVDSYEQYF.

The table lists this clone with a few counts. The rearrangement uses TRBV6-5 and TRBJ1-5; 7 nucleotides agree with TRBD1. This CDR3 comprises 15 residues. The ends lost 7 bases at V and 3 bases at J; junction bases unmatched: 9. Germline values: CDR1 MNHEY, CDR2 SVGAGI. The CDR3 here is CASKKYRGDNQPQHF. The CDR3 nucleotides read TGTGCCAGCAAAAAATACAGGGGCGACAATCAGCCCCAGCATTTT.

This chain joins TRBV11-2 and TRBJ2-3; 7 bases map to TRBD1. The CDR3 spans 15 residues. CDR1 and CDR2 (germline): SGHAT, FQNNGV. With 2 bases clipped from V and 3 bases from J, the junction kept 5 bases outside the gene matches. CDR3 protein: CASSLQGVATDTQYF. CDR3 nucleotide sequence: TGTGCCAGCAGCTTACAGGGGGTTGCAACAGATACGCAGTATTTT.

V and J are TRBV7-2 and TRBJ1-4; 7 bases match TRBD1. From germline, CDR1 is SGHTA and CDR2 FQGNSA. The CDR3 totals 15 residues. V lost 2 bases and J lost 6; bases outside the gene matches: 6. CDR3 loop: CASSLRRRGDEKLFF. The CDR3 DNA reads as TGTGCCAGCAGCTTAAGGCGCAGGGGGGATGAAAAACTGTTTTTT.

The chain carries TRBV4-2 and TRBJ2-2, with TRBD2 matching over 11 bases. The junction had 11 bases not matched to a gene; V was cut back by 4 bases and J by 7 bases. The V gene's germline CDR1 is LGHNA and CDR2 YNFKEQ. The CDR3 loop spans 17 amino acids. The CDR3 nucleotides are TGTGCCAGCAGCCCCTATAGCGGGAGGGCCCTCAACGGGGAGCTGTTTTTT. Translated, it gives CASSPYSGRALNGELFF.

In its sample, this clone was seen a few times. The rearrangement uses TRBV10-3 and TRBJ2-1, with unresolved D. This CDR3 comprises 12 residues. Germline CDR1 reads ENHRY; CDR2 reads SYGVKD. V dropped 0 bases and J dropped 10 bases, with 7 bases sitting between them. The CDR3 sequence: CAISESQVEQFF. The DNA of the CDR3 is TGTGCCATCAGTGAGTCCCAGGTGGAGCAGTTCTTC.

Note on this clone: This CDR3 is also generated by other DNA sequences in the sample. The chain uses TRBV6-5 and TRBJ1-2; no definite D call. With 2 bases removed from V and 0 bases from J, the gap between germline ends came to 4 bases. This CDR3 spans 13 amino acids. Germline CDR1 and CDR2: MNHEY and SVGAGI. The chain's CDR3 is CASSYLANYGYTF. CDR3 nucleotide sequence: TGTGCCAGCAGTTACCTCGCTAACTATGGCTACACCTTC.